Below are 2 T cell receptor beta chains sequenced from a single sample in a study of blood T cell repertoires in COVID-19. Only in-frame clones appear in the TCRdb table, and some are missing; sequencing was by immunoSEQ multiplex PCR. The data show around 250,000 clones, over 80% seen once. The specimen sequenced was PBMCs or T cells enriched from blood (not recorded which). The source is a man over 45 who had been exposed to COVID-19.

V gene TRBV15 combines with J gene TRBJ1-1; 8 nucleotides match TRBD1. The CDR3 has 17 residues. Per the germline V gene, CDR1 is LNHNV and CDR2 is YYDKDF (reference sequence). After removal of 0 bases from V and 5 bases from J, the junction contained 11 bases not matched to a gene. CDR3 in DNA: TGTGCCACCAGCAGAGAAGTCTACCGAGACAGGGGTACTGAAGCTTTCTTT. Residues: CATSREVYRDRGTEAFF.

The chain uses TRBV20-1 and TRBJ1-5; tentative D call: TRBD1 (5 bases). The CDR3 length is 14 residues. V shed 3 bases and J shed 1 base, with 10 bases lying between them. The germline CDR1 and CDR2 sequences are DFQATT and SNEGSKA (reference sequence). CDR3 in DNA: TGCAGTGCTAGTGGGGGGGGGAGCAATCAGCCCCAGCATTTT. Translating gives CSASGGGSNQPQHF.